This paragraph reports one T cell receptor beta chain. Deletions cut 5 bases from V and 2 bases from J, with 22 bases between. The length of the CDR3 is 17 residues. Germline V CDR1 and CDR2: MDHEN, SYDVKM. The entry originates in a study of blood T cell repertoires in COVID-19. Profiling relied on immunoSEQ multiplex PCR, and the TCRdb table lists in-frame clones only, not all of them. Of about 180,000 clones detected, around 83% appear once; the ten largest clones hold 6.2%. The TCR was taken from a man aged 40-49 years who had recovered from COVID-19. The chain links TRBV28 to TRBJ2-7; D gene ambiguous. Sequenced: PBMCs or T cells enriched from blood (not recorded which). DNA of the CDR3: TGTGCCAGCAGTCTGTACACCCCCGTTTTTTTTACCTACGAGCAGTACTTC. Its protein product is CASSLYTPVFFTYEQYF. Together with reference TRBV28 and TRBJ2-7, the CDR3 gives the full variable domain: DVKVTQSSRYLVKRTGEKVFLECVQDMDHENMFWYRQDPGLGLRLIYFSYDVKMKEKGDIPEGYSVSREKKERFSLILESASTNQTSMYLCASSLYTPVFFTYEQYFGPGTRLTVT.